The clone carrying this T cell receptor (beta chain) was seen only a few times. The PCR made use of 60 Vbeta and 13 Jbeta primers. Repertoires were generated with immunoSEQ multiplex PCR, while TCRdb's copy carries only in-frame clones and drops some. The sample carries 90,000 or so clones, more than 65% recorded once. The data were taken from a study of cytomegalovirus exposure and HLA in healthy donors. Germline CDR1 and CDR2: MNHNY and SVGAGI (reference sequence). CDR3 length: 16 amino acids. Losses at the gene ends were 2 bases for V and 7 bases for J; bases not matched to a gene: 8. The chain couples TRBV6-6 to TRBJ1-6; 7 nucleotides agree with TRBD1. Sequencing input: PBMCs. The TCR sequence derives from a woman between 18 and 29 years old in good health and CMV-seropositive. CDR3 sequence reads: CASSYRAGGGNSPLHF. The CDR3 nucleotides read TGTGCCAGCAGTTACCGGGCAGGGGGTGGCAATTCACCCCTCCACTTT.